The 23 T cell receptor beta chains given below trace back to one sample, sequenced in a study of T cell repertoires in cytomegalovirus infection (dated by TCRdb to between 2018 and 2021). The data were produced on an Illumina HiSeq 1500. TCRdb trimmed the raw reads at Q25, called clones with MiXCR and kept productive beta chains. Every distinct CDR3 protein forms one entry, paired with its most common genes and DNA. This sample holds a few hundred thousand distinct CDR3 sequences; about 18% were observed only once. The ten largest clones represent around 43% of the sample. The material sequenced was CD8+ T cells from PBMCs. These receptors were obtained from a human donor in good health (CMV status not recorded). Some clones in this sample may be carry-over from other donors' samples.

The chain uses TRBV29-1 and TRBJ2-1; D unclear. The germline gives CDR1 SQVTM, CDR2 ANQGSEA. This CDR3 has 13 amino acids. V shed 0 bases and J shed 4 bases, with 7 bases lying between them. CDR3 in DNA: TGCAGCGTTGAAGAACCGCTATACAATGAGCAGTTCTTC. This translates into CSVEEPLYNEQFF.

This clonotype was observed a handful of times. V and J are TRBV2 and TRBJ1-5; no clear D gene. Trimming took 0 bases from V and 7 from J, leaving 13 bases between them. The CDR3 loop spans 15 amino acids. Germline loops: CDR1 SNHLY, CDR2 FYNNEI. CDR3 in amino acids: CASSEAWGKEQPQHF. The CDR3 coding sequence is TGTGCCAGCAGTGAAGCGTGGGGAAAGGAACAGCCCCAGCATTTT.

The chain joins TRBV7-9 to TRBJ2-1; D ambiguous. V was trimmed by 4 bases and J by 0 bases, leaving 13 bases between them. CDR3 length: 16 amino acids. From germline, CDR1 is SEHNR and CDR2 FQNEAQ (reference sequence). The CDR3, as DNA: TGTGCCAGCAGCTCTCTCATGGAACACTCCTACAATGAGCAGTTCTTC. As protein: CASSSLMEHSYNEQFF.

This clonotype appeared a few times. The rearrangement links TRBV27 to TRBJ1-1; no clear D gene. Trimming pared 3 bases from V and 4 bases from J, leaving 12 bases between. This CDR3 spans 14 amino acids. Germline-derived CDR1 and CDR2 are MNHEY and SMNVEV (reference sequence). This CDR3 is CASSFTHRSTEAFF. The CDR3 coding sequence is TGTGCCAGCAGTTTCACCCATCGGAGCACTGAAGCTTTCTTT.

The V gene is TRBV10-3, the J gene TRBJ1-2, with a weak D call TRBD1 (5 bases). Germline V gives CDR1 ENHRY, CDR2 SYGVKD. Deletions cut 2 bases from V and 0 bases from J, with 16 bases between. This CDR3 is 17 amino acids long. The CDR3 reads CAISEGREPSPNYGYTF. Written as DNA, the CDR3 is TGTGCCATCAGTGAGGGCAGGGAGCCTTCCCCTAACTATGGCTACACCTTC.

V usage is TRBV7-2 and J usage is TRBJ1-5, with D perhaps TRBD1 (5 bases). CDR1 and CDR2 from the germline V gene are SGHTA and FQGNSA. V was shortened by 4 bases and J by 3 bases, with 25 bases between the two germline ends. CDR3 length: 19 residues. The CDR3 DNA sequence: TGTGCCAGCAGCTGGACACACCAGGGTCTCGGGGTGGACAATCAGCCCCAGCATTTT. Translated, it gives CASSWTHQGLGVDNQPQHF.

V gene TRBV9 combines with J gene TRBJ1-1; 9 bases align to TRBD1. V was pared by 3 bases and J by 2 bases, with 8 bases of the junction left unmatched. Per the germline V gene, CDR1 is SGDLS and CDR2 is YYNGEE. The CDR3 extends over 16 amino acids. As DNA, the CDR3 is TGTGCCAGCAGCGGGGGACAGGGTGGGGCTAACACTGAAGCTTTCTTT. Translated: CASSGGQGGANTEAFF.

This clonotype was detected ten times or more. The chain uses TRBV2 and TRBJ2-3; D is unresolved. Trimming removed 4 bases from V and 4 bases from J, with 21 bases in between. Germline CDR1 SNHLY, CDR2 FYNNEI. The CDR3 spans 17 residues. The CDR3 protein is CASSAPEQPNGPDTQYF. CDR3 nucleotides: TGTGCCAGCAGTGCGCCGGAACAGCCAAATGGGCCAGATACGCAGTATTTT. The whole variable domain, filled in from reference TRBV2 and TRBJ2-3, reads EPEVTQTPSHQVTQMGQEVILRCVPISNHLYFYWYRQILGQKVEFLVSFYNNEISEKSEIFDDQFSVERPDGSNFTLKIRSTKLEDSAMYFCASSAPEQPNGPDTQYFGPGTRLTVL.

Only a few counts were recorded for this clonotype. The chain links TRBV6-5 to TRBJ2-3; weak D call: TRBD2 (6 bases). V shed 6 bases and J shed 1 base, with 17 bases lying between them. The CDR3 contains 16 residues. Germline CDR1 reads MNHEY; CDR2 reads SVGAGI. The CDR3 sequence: CASSPPGRGGTDTQYF. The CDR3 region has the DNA TGTGCCAGCAGCCCCCCCGGGCGGGGCGGCACAGATACGCAGTATTTT.

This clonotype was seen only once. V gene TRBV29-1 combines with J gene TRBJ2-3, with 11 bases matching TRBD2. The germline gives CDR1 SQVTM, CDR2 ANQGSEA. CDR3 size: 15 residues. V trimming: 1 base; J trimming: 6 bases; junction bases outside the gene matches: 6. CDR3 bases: TGCAGCGTTGAAGGTGTACTAGCGGGGGAGGATACGCAGTATTTT. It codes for CSVEGVLAGEDTQYF.

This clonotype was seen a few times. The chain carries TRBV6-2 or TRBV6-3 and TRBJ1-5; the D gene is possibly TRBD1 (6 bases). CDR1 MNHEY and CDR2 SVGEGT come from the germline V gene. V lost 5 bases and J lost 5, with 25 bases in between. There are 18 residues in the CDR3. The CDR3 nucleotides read TGTGCCAGCAGTCCTACCGGGACACTCTCTACGGGGCATCAGCCCCAGCATTTT. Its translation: CASSPTGTLSTGHQPQHF.

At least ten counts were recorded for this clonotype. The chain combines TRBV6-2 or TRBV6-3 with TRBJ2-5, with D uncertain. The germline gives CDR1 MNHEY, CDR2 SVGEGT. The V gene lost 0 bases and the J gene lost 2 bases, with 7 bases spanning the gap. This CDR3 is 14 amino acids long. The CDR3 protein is CASSYSSLQETQYF. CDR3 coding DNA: TGTGCCAGCAGTTACTCGTCCTTACAAGAGACCCAGTACTTC.

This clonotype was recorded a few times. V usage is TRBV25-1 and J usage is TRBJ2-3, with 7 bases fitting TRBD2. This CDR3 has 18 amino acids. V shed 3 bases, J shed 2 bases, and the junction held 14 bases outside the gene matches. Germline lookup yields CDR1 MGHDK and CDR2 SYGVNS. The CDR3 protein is CASSETMAGGGFTDTQYF. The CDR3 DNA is TGTGCCAGCAGTGAGACAATGGCTGGCGGGGGATTCACAGATACGCAGTATTTT.

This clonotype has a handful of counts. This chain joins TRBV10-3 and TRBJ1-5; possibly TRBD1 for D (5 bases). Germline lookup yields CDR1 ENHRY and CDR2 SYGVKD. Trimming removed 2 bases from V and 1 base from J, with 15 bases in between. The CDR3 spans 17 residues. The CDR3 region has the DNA TGTGCCATCAGTGAGCTAGGGACGGAGATAAGCAATCAGCCCCAGCATTTT. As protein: CAISELGTEISNQPQHF.

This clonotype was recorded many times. The CDR3 here is CASSVGQHQETQYF. CDR3 coding DNA: TGTGCCAGCAGCGTAGGTCAGCACCAAGAGACCCAGTACTTC. J is TRBJ2-5 and V is TRBV7-2; D uncertain. The CDR3 is made up of 14 amino acids. In germline, CDR1 is SGHTA, CDR2 FQGNSA. V lost 5 bases and J lost 0, with 10 bases in between.

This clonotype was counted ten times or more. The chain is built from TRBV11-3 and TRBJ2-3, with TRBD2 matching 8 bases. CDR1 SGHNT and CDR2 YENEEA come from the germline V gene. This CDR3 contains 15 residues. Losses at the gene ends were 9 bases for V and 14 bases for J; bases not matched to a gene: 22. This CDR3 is CARKIFMVLAAGVYF. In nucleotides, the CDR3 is TGTGCCAGGAAGATCTTCATGGTACTAGCGGCTGGAGTGTATTTT.

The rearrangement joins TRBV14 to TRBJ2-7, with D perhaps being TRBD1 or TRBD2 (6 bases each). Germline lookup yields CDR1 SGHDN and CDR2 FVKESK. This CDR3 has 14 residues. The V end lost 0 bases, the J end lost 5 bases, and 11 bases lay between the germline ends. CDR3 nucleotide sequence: TGTGCCAGCAGCCAAGAATGGGGGGCCAACGAGCAGTACTTC. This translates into CASSQEWGANEQYF.

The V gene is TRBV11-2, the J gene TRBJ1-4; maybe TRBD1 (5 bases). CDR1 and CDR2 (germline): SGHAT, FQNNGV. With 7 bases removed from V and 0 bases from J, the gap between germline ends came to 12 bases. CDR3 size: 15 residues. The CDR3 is CASTPGGSTNEKLFF. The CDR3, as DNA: TGTGCCAGCACGCCTGGGGGTTCAACTAATGAAAAACTGTTTTTT. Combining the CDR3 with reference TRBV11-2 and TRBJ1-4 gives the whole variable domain EAGVAQSPRYKIIEKRQSVAFWCNPISGHATLYWYQQILGQGPKLLIQFQNNGVVDDSQLPKDRFSAERLKGVDSTLKIQPAKLEDSAVYLCASTPGGSTNEKLFFGSGTQLSVL.

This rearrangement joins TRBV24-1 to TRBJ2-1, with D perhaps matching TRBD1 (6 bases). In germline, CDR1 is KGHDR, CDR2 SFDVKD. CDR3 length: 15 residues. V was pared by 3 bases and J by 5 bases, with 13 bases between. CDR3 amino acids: CATSDPYTGNNEQFF. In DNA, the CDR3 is TGTGCCACCAGTGATCCCTATACAGGGAACAATGAGCAGTTCTTC.

The chain's CDR3 is CATSAGYEQYF. The CDR3, as DNA: TGTGCCACCAGCGCGGGATACGAGCAGTACTTC. The chain has TRBV15 and TRBJ2-7; the D gene is possibly TRBD2 (6 bases). Trimming removed 5 bases at V and 4 bases at J, with 6 bases between. CDR1 and CDR2 (germline): LNHNV, YYDKDF (reference sequence). The CDR3 length is 11 residues.

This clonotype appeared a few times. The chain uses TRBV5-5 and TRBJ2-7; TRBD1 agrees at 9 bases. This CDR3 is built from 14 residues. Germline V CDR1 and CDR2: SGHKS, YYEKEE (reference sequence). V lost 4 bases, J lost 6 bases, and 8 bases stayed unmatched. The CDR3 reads CASSEDRGWIEQYF. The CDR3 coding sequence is TGTGCCAGCAGCGAGGACAGGGGATGGATCGAGCAGTACTTC. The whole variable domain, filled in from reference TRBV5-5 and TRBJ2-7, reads DAGVTQSPTHLIKTRGQQVTLRCSPISGHKSVSWYQQVLGQGPQFIFQYYEKEERGRGNFPDRFSARQFPNYSSELNVNALLLGDSALYLCASSEDRGWIEQYFGPGTRLTVT.

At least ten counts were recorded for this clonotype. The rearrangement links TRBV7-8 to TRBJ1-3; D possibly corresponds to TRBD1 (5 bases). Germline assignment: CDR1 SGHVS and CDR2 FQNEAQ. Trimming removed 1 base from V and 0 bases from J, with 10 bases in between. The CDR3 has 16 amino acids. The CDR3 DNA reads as TGTGCCAGCAGCTTAGATAACAGGCTCTCTGGAAACACCATATATTTT. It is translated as CASSLDNRLSGNTIYF.

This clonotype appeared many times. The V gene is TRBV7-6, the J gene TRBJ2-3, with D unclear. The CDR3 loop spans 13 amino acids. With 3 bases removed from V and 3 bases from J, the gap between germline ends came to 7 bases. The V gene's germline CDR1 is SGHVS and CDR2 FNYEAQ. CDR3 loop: CASSFLGTDTQYF. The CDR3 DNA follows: TGTGCCAGCAGCTTCTTGGGGACAGATACGCAGTATTTT.